The TCR beta chain under discussion was sequenced for a study of shared clonotypes between healthy human individuals. Overall study context: There were three CD4 naive, three CD4 memory, two CD8 naive and one CD8 memory plates per donor. Whole-study findings and limits: Naive CD4 clonotypes overlapped across a handful of donors at approximately 5.5%. Sampling covered blood only; tissue repertoires likely differ.

Data came from immunoSEQ multiplex PCR; TCRdb stores just in-frame clones and leaves some out. Found here are about 1,500,000 clones, approximately 97% of them singletons; the top ten hold approximately 1.2%. Germline CDR1 reads PRHDT; CDR2 reads FYEKMQ (reference sequence). V lost 3 bases, J lost 7 bases, and 6 bases stayed unmatched. This CDR3 spans 15 amino acids. Comments on this clone: As yet, its antigen is unknown.

Sequenced sample: naive CD4+ T cells sorted from blood. Specified subset: CD45RA+ positively selected. The chain is built from TRBV13 and TRBJ2-2; 9 nucleotides line up with TRBD2. The receptor was isolated from a man aged 30 to 45 in good health. The CDR3 bases are TGTGCCAGCAGCTTTGGCGGGAGGGCCGACGGGGAGCTGTTTTTT. Its protein product is CASSFGGRADGELFF.